One sample yielded the 15 T cell receptor beta chains listed below, sequenced in a study of CD8 T cells in ankylosing spondylitis. One entry per CDR3 protein results from TCRdb running MiXCR on the 5' RACE reads. The sample has about 220,000 distinct CDR3 sequences, under 30% seen once; the top ten hold 6.6%. Sequencing input: blood, either unsorted or a sorted T cell fraction (not recorded which). These receptors came from a male donor with ankylosing spondylitis or in good health (not recorded which).

This chain joins TRBV7-2 and TRBJ2-3; D possibly corresponds to TRBD1 (5 bases). V was pared by 5 bases and J by 4 bases, with 10 bases between. The CDR3 is made up of 13 amino acids. Germline CDR1 reads SGHTA; CDR2 reads FQGNSA. CDR3 sequence (DNA): TGTGCCAGCAGCGCCCTGGGGCCAGATACGCAGTATTTT. Amino acid sequence: CASSALGPDTQYF. The full variable domain, completed using reference TRBV7-2 and TRBJ2-3, is GAGVSQSPSNKVTEKGKDVELRCDPISGHTALYWYRQSLGQGLEFLIYFQGNSAPDKSGLPSDRFSAERTGGSVSTLTIQRTQQEDSAVYLCASSALGPDTQYFGPGTRLTVL.

This clonotype was found many times. J is TRBJ2-1 and V is TRBV7-2, with TRBD2 matching 8 bases. In germline, CDR1 is SGHTA, CDR2 FQGNSA. The CDR3 runs to 15 residues. With V trimmed by 3 bases and J by 3 bases, 4 bases remained unmatched. The CDR3 is CASSFPGLGYNEQFF. CDR3 in DNA: TGTGCCAGCAGCTTCCCGGGACTAGGCTACAATGAGCAGTTCTTC. The full variable domain, its missing parts supplied by reference TRBV7-2 and TRBJ2-1, is GAGVSQSPSNKVTEKGKDVELRCDPISGHTALYWYRQSLGQGLEFLIYFQGNSAPDKSGLPSDRFSAERTGGSVSTLTIQRTQQEDSAVYLCASSFPGLGYNEQFFGPGTRLTVL.

This clonotype has only a few counts. This chain joins TRBV7-2 and TRBJ2-7; TRBD2 matches 10 bases. V shed 6 bases, J shed 6 bases, and the junction held 8 bases outside the gene matches. The CDR3 has 14 amino acids. The germline V gene encodes CDR1 SGHTA and CDR2 FQGNSA. CDR3 sequence reads: CASSYRTSGLEQYF. CDR3 DNA: TGTGCCAGCAGTTATAGGACTAGCGGCCTCGAGCAGTACTTC.

The count of this clonotype is one. Since a much larger clone is just one base distant, this may be a read error. The V gene is TRBV20-1, the J gene TRBJ2-1, with 9 bases that match TRBD1. This CDR3 is built from 13 residues. Germline CDR1 and CDR2: DFQATT and SNEGSKA (reference sequence). In DNA form, the CDR3 reads TGCGGTGCTGCCGGGACAGGGCTGAATGAGCAGTTCTTC. This codes for CGAAGTGLNEQFF.

This clonotype was recorded at least ten times. V is TRBV7-3 and J is TRBJ2-5; TRBD1 is a possible D gene (5 bases). V was pared by 2 bases and J by 8 bases, with 15 bases between. Germline V gene sequence: CDR1 SGHTA, CDR2 FQGTGA. The CDR3 is made up of 14 amino acids. This CDR3 reads CASSLGLHTGTQYF. CDR3 nucleotide sequence: TGTGCCAGCAGCTTAGGGCTGCATACAGGAACCCAGTACTTC.

The J gene is TRBJ2-2, the V gene TRBV29-1; TRBD2 matches at 14 bases. With 3 bases clipped from V and 7 bases from J, the junction kept 4 bases outside the gene matches. Germline V gene data show CDR1 as SQVTM and CDR2 as ANQGSEA. The CDR3 sequence is 15 residues long. The CDR3 spells CSVDPGLAGDGELFF. The CDR3 DNA reads TGCAGCGTTGACCCGGGACTAGCGGGAGACGGGGAGCTGTTTTTT.

The chain links TRBV20-1 to TRBJ1-1, with D possibly matching TRBD1 (5 bases). CDR1 DFQATT and CDR2 SNEGSKA come from the germline V gene (reference sequence). There are 14 residues in the CDR3. Trimming took 3 bases from V and 3 from J, leaving 14 bases between them. In nucleotides, the CDR3 is TGCAGTGCTAGTCCCCCAGGCAGGGACACTGAAGCTTTCTTT. This gives the protein CSASPPGRDTEAFF.

This clonotype was observed at least ten times. The rearrangement uses TRBV10-3 and TRBJ1-5; D is undetermined. Trimming removed 4 bases from V and 4 bases from J, with 8 bases in between. The CDR3 consists of 13 residues. Germline loops: CDR1 ENHRY, CDR2 SYGVKD. The CDR3 DNA is TGTGCCATCAGTGCCGAGGGAAATCAGCCCCAGCATTTT. Amino acid sequence: CAISAEGNQPQHF.

Only a few counts were recorded for this clonotype. V is TRBV20-1 and J is TRBJ1-1; no definite D call. Trimming cost V 5 bases and J 8 bases, with 12 bases left between them. CDR1 is DFQATT and CDR2 is SNEGSKA in the germline V gene (reference sequence). This CDR3 contains 11 residues. For the CDR3, the DNA is TGCAGTGCTTCCCGAGTCCTCGAAGCTTTCTTT. It specifies CSASRVLEAFF.

The chain couples TRBV20-1 to TRBJ1-1, with 7 bases matching TRBD1. This CDR3 spans 14 amino acids. V was clipped by 7 bases and J by 4 bases; unmatched bases: 12. Germline loops: CDR1 DFQATT, CDR2 SNEGSKA (reference sequence). CDR3 sequence: CSGGASAGGTEAFF. DNA of the CDR3: TGCAGTGGCGGCGCGTCGGCAGGGGGCACTGAAGCTTTCTTT.

This clonotype has ten or more counts. The genes are TRBV5-1 and TRBJ2-7, with 8 positions matching TRBD1. V trimming: 0 bases; J trimming: 3 bases; junction bases outside the gene matches: 5. Germline assignment: CDR1 SGHRS and CDR2 YFSETQ. This CDR3 region has 15 residues. The CDR3 DNA sequence: TGCGCCAGCAGCTTGGGGGGGACAGGAGTCTACGAGCAGTACTTC. Translated, it gives CASSLGGTGVYEQYF. The full variable domain, rest sourced from reference TRBV5-1 and TRBJ2-7, is KAGVTQTPRYLIKTRGQQVTLSCSPISGHRSVSWYQQTPGQGLQFLFEYFSETQRNKGNFPGRFSGRQFSNSRSEMNVSTLELGDSALYLCASSLGGTGVYEQYFGPGTRLTVT.

This rearrangement joins TRBV4-1 to TRBJ1-1; D uncertain. In germline, CDR1 is MGHRA, CDR2 YSYEKL. This CDR3 has 16 amino acids. V was shortened by 0 bases and J by 9 bases, with 20 bases between the two germline ends. As DNA, the CDR3 is TGCGCCAGCAGCCAAGATGCTATTTGGGTGTATAGCAAAGCTTTCTTT. This gives the protein CASSQDAIWVYSKAFF.

The sample holds many counts of this clonotype. This sequence joins TRBV29-1 and TRBJ2-1, with unresolved D. CDR3 size: 10 residues. Germline V gene lookup returns CDR1 SQVTM and CDR2 ANQGSEA. Trimming stripped 4 bases from V and 13 bases from J, with 11 bases between. The CDR3 sequence: CSVVTPDQFF. CDR3 in DNA: TGCAGCGTTGTTACCCCGGACCAGTTCTTC.

The rearrangement links TRBV20-1 to TRBJ1-5; D possibly corresponds to TRBD1 (5 bases). Trimming removed 0 bases from V and 7 bases from J, with 13 bases in between. This CDR3 has 14 residues. Germline CDR1 DFQATT, CDR2 SNEGSKA (reference sequence). CDR3 loop: CSARDLGGRQPQHF. The CDR3 nucleotides read TGCAGTGCTAGAGATCTTGGGGGGAGGCAGCCCCAGCATTTT.

This clonotype was counted only a few times. The genes are TRBV7-9 and TRBJ2-7, with 9 bases identical to TRBD1. The germline V gene encodes CDR1 SEHNR and CDR2 FQNEAQ (reference sequence). The ends lost 5 bases at V and 5 bases at J; junction bases unmatched: 7. CDR3 length equals 14 residues. The CDR3 bases are TGTGCCAGCAGCCGACAGGGGGTTCCCAACGAGCAGTACTTC. Translating gives CASSRQGVPNEQYF.